This paragraph reports one TCR beta chain. Method: immunoSEQ multiplex PCR; TCRdb's copy keeps in-frame clones and lacks some. The data hold approximately 170,000 clones, with approximately 86% observed a single time. The data are from a study of blood T cell repertoires in COVID-19. Study-wide context: Specimens from acute and convalescent COVID-19 originated in the United States, Italy and Spain. T cells, B-cell-depleted T cells, or PBMCs provided the cDNA or gDNA that served as material.

This clonotype originated in a woman of 80 years or more with active or convalescent COVID-19. The material sequenced was peripheral blood.

The CDR3 region has the DNA TGTGCCAGCAGCGTTCGGGACAGGGTATCTGGAAACACCATATATTTT. It translates to CASSVRDRVSGNTIYF. This chain links TRBV7-2 with TRBJ1-3, with 9 positions matching TRBD1. The germline V gene encodes CDR1 SGHTA and CDR2 FQGNSA. The CDR3 is 16 residues long. Trimming removed 5 bases from V and 1 base from J; junction bases left unmatched: 6.